This is a list of T cell receptor beta chains from one sample in a study of radiotherapy plus CTLA-4 blockade in lung cancer. The repertoire was sequenced with immunoSEQ multiplex PCR; TCRdb's copy has only in-frame clones and lacks some. The data contain tens of thousands of clones, more than 70% of them singletons. Material: peripheral blood, obtained from a patient treated with radiotherapy plus ipilimumab. The receptor set was obtained from a human donor with non-small cell lung cancer whose response to radiotherapy plus ipilimumab could not be evaluated. Each CDR3 is given with its conserved first and last residue. Each record gives: V gene, J gene, D gene, CDR3 protein. The D gene is left open where the match is weak.

>TRBV7-2|TRBJ2-1|TRBD2
CASSRLGGTSDTNNEQFF
>TRBV27|TRBJ1-2|TRBD1
CASSFFKGALEGYTF
>TRBV7-2|TRBJ1-2|TRBD1
CASSLTPGQGGYTF
>TRBV4-3|TRBJ2-7|NA
CASSQDYRTYEQYF
>TRBV27|TRBJ2-7|NA
CASSVPRGASYEQYF
>TRBV5-1|TRBJ1-4|TRBD1
CASSPGGQGEKLFF
>TRBV6-1|TRBJ2-1|NA
CASSEILELNEQFF
>TRBV6-6|TRBJ2-7|TRBD1
CASTRGQGPYEQYF
>TRBV7-9|TRBJ1-2|TRBD1
CASSLAPRDSPYGYTF
>TRBV14|TRBJ1-4|NA
CASSQFGGSRANEKLFF
>TRBV14|TRBJ1-3|TRBD1
CASSQDPRQGSGNTIYF
>TRBV29-1|TRBJ1-5|NA
CSVAFNRDQPQHF
>TRBV7-2|TRBJ2-1|NA
CASSATVEQFF
>TRBV6-6|TRBJ2-1|TRBD2
CASSFASGRANNEQFF
>TRBV28|TRBJ2-3|NA
CASSSLAGADTQYF
>TRBV19|TRBJ1-1|TRBD1
CASSVWTGLAEAFF
>TRBV5-1|TRBJ1-2|NA
CASSSLNYGYTF
>TRBV27|TRBJ1-2|NA
CASSLGSGESGYTF
>TRBV2|TRBJ2-3|NA
CASSRVGGTDTQYF
>TRBV6-7|TRBJ2-1|NA
CASSYYGTREQFF
>TRBV11-2|NA|NA
CASSSSRVSSYEQYF
>TRBV5-1|TRBJ1-2|NA
CASSSNTDLGYTF